These T cell receptor beta chains were read from a single sample in a study of T cells after yellow fever vaccination. TCRdb re-called the 5' RACE reads through MiXCR, storing one row per CDR3 protein. This table has about 260,000 distinct CDR3 sequences, 10% to 15% appearing once. Source: CD4+ T cells sorted from PBMCs, taken 45 days after the yellow fever booster vaccination. These receptors were collected from a young man who received the YFV17D yellow fever vaccine. The CDR3 runs from the conserved cysteine through the conserved F or W. A D gene is named only where the DNA matches it firmly. Size is omitted from some rows. Given values are once, few, many or a class for expanded clones.

D	size	V	J	DNA	CDR3
TRBD2	few	TRBV27	TRBJ2-1	TGTGCCAGCAGATCGGGGTCGACTAGCGGTTTCAATGAGCAGTTCTTC	CASRSGSTSGFNEQFF
TRBD1	few	TRBV24-1	TRBJ2-2	TGTGCCACCAGTGTGCAGGGGGCGTCTAACAGGGAGCTGTTTTTT	CATSVQGASNRELFF
TRBD2	NA	TRBV5-1	TRBJ2-1	TGCGCCAGCAGCTACGGACTAGCGGGATACAATGAGCAGTTCTTC	CASSYGLAGYNEQFF
NA	NA	TRBV19	TRBJ2-7	TGTGCCAGTACGCCGGGACGAACTACCTACGAGCAGTACTTC	CASTPGRTTYEQYF
NA	NA	TRBV20-1	TRBJ1-1	TGCAGTGCTAGAGAGGGTTTGGGGCCAGCGAACACTGAAGCTTTCTTT	CSAREGLGPANTEAFF
NA	few	TRBV20-1	TRBJ2-3	TGCAGTGCTAGAGCCCCCCCGATTCGGTATTTT	CSARAPPIRYF
TRBD2	many	TRBV12-3/TRBV12-4	TRBJ2-3	TGTGCCAGCAGTTTCATGGCGGGAGTATCAGATACGCAGTATTTT	CASSFMAGVSDTQYF
NA	NA	TRBV7-9	TRBJ2-7	TGTGCCAGCAGCTCGCGGGACACGCTCTCCTACGAGCAGTACTTC	CASSSRDTLSYEQYF
NA	NA	TRBV7-2	TRBJ1-4	TGTGCCAGCAGCTTACTCGCAGTTGGCGAAAAACTGTTTTTT	CASSLLAVGEKLFF
NA	NA	TRBV5-3	TRBJ2-3	TGTGCCAGCAGCGCCGGGCTCCTCTCAGATACGCAGTATTTT	CASSAGLLSDTQYF
NA	few	TRBV29-1	TRBJ2-7	TGCAGCGTTGTCGGGGCCAACTCCTACGAGCAGTACTTC	CSVVGANSYEQYF
NA	few	TRBV28	TRBJ1-5	TGTGCCAGCAGTTCCCAGGCGCCTCGGGCCCAGCATTTT	CASSSQAPRAQHF
TRBD1	many	TRBV20-1	TRBJ2-3	TGCAGTGCGTCGTTGACAGGGAACACAGATACGCAGTATTTT	CSASLTGNTDTQYF
NA	NA	TRBV20-1	TRBJ1-6	TGCAGTGCTGGGGACAAATCGGATTCACCCCTCCACTTT	CSAGDKSDSPLHF
NA	NA	TRBV6-1	TRBJ2-7	TGTGCCAGCAGTGAACAGGCTTATGAGCAGTACTTC	CASSEQAYEQYF
NA	NA	TRBV27	TRBJ1-5	TGTGCCAGCTCCCCAGGACAGCTAAATCAGCCCCAGCATTTT	CASSPGQLNQPQHF
NA	NA	TRBV20-1	TRBJ1-5	TGCAGTGCTAGAGAGGGGGATTATAGCAATCAGCCCCAGCATTTT	CSAREGDYSNQPQHF
NA	NA	TRBV18	TRBJ1-1	TGTGCCAGTACTGTGGGGGCAGCTGAAGCTTTCTTT	CASTVGAAEAFF
TRBD2	many	TRBV5-1	TRBJ2-7	TGCGCCAGCAGCTCGGGACTATACGAGCAGTACTTC	CASSSGLYEQYF
NA	few	TRBV7-9	TRBJ2-3	TGTGCCAGCAAGACGGCCGATCCGGTAGATACGCAGTATTTT	CASKTADPVDTQYF
NA	few	TRBV29-1	TRBJ2-3	TGCAGCGTTGCCCCCGACAGCACAGATACGCAGTATTTT	CSVAPDSTDTQYF
TRBD1	few	TRBV29-1	TRBJ2-1	TGCAGCGTTGTAGACAGGGAACAATACAATGAGCAGTTCTTC	CSVVDREQYNEQFF
TRBD2	many	TRBV5-1	TRBJ2-1	TGCGCCAGCAGCCGCCGACTAGCGGGCAATGAGCAGTTCTTC	CASSRRLAGNEQFF
TRBD2	few	TRBV28	TRBJ2-5	TGTGCCAGCTCTTGGGCGGGAGGAGAGACCCAGTACTTC	CASSWAGGETQYF
TRBD1	NA	TRBV20-1	TRBJ1-5	TGCAGTTCCTCGAAGGGGGCTGATCAGCCCCAGCATTTT	CSSSKGADQPQHF
TRBD1	few	TRBV5-1	TRBJ2-3	TGCGCCAGCAGCTTGGGCGCAAGGGGGCTGGGTACAGATACGCAGTATTTT	CASSLGARGLGTDTQYF
TRBD2	few	TRBV18	TRBJ2-3	TGTGCCAGCTCTTCAGGCGGGAGTGAAGGCACAGATACGCAGTATTTT	CASSSGGSEGTDTQYF
TRBD2	NA	TRBV7-3	TRBJ2-1	TGTGCCAGCAGCCGCGGACTAGCGGACAATGAGCAGTTCTTC	CASSRGLADNEQFF
TRBD1	few	TRBV20-1	TRBJ1-5	TGCAGTGCTAGACAGGACAGGGCCTTCGATCAGCCCCAGCATTTT	CSARQDRAFDQPQHF
NA	few	TRBV4-3	TRBJ2-7	TGCGCCAGCAGCCCCGACTTGGCAGACGAGCAGTACTTC	CASSPDLADEQYF
NA	few	TRBV29-1	TRBJ2-7	TGCAGCGTTGTGGGCAGGAACCCCTACGAGCAGTACTTC	CSVVGRNPYEQYF
NA	NA	TRBV5-1	TRBJ1-1	TGCGCCAGCAGTGAAGGTTACACTGAAGCTTTCTTT	CASSEGYTEAFF
NA	few	TRBV7-2	TRBJ1-4	TGTGCCAGCAGCTCGTACTATGCAACTAATGAAAAACTGTTTTTT	CASSSYYATNEKLFF
TRBD1	NA	TRBV14	TRBJ1-4	TGTGCCAGCAGCCGGACAGGGAGGACAACTAATGAAAAACTGTTTTTT	CASSRTGRTTNEKLFF
NA	few	TRBV7-8	TRBJ2-3	TGTGCCAGCAGCTCCCCCCGCGGGAGCACAGATACGCAGTATTTT	CASSSPRGSTDTQYF
NA	NA	TRBV12-3/TRBV12-4	TRBJ2-7	TGTGCCAGCAGCCCGAGACAATCCTACGAGCAGTACTTC	CASSPRQSYEQYF
TRBD1	few	TRBV7-2	TRBJ2-7	TGTGCCAGCAGCTTAGCCGGGACAGGGGGTTTCTACGAGCAGTACTTC	CASSLAGTGGFYEQYF
TRBD2	NA	TRBV9	TRBJ2-7	TGTGCCAGCAGCGTAGAAGTAGCGGGAGGGTTGCGCGAGCAGTACTTC	CASSVEVAGGLREQYF
NA	NA	TRBV12-3/TRBV12-4	TRBJ1-1	TGTGCCAGCAGTCACCTGGGAGCGGGCAGTGGAGGGAGAGCAGCTTTCTTT	CASSHLGAGSGGRAAFF
NA	NA	TRBV5-1	TRBJ2-5	TGCGCCAGCAGCGCTCGCACAGATCAGACCCAGTACTTC	CASSARTDQTQYF
TRBD1	NA	TRBV5-1	TRBJ1-2	TGCGCCAGCAGCTTCCGGGACAGGGACCCTTATGGCTACACCTTC	CASSFRDRDPYGYTF
TRBD1	NA	TRBV7-9	TRBJ2-4	TGTGCCAGCAGCTTAGGGGACAGCCCCAACATTCAGTACTTC	CASSLGDSPNIQYF
NA	few	TRBV7-2	TRBJ1-4	TGTGCCAGCAGCTTAGCGCGAGGGGAAAAACTGTTTTTT	CASSLARGEKLFF
NA	NA	TRBV18	TRBJ2-1	TGTGCCAGCTCACTGAACTATTTGGAGAATGAGCAGTTCTTC	CASSLNYLENEQFF
TRBD2	NA	TRBV7-9	TRBJ2-1	TGTGCCAGTTACCCCGGACTAGCGGATTACAATGAGCAGTTCTTC	CASYPGLADYNEQFF
NA	few	TRBV7-2	TRBJ2-2	TGTGCCAGCAGCTTAGACAGCTATCTGACCGGGGAGCTGTTTTTT	CASSLDSYLTGELFF
TRBD2	once	TRBV6-5	TRBJ2-1	TGTGCCAGCAGTAACCCATCTAGCGGGAGGGCCTCGAATGAGCAGTTCTTC	CASSNPSSGRASNEQFF
TRBD1	NA	TRBV6-1	TRBJ1-2	TGTGCCAGCAGTGAAGGGGGGACAGGATATGGCTACACCTTC	CASSEGGTGYGYTF
NA	NA	TRBV7-9	TRBJ1-1	TGTGCCAGCAGCGAACCTACAGTGAACACTGAAGCTTTCTTT	CASSEPTVNTEAFF
NA	few	TRBV18	TRBJ2-5	TGTGCCAGCTCACCACCCAGGGCGGACCAAGAGACCCAGTACTTC	CASSPPRADQETQYF
TRBD2	many	TRBV7-6	TRBJ2-1	TGTGCCAGCAGCTTTAGCGGGGCCTCCTACAATGAGCAGTTCTTC	CASSFSGASYNEQFF
NA	few	TRBV30	TRBJ2-3	TGTGCCTGGAGTGTTCTCGAGGGCGATACGCAGTATTTT	CAWSVLEGDTQYF